The clone carrying this TCR beta chain was observed a handful of times. The antigen remains unidentified. This entry is derived from a study of T cells in Graves' hyperthyroidism and ophthalmopathy. Notes on the study in general: Ophthalmopathy was predicted by the model a median of about six months ahead of onset. Expanded thyroid clonotypes (above 0.001) were mostly also found in blood.

PBMCs were obtained from about 9.9 ml fresh peripheral blood. It was RNA transcripts that yielded the amplified TCR beta CDR3 regions. An initial round of RT-PCR targeting the TCR CDR3 relied on the HTBI primer set. TCRdb independently ran MiXCR on the multiplex PCR reads; one entry per CDR3 protein. This table has hundreds of thousands of distinct CDR3 sequences, less than 25% appearing once. The CDR3 is 12 amino acids. CDR1 and CDR2 (germline): MNHEY, SVGEGT. V lost 5 bases and J 4 bases, leaving 7 bases between the germline ends. This sequence was found in a man aged 30 to 45 with Graves' ophthalmopathy. The sequencing sample was made of blood. The chain links TRBV6-2 or TRBV6-3 to TRBJ2-3, with D hard to call. The CDR3 DNA is TGTGCCAGCAGTCAGAGCCCAGATACGCAGTATTTT. Translation: CASSQSPDTQYF.